The T cell receptor (beta chain) described here comes from a study of ipilimumab plus nivolumab after autologous stem cell transplantation. Produced via immunoSEQ multiplex PCR; TCRdb's table is partial and in-frame only. This sample has approximately 15,000 clones, with 80% found just once. Germline assignment: CDR1 LNHDA and CDR2 SQIVND (reference sequence). V was cut by 5 bases and J by 3 bases, with 17 bases left in between. The CDR3 has 17 residues. Patients received nivolumab 3 mg/kg at weeks 1, 4, 7, 10, then fortnightly to week 26. The TCR was taken from a male donor with diffuse large B-cell lymphoma. Source: PBMCs, taken in a trial of ipilimumab plus nivolumab as post-transplant consolidation. V is TRBV19 and J is TRBJ2-6, with D perhaps TRBD2 (6 bases). Here the CDR3 reads CASSLTGLGFGANVLTF. The CDR3 nucleotides are TGTGCCAGTAGTTTAACGGGACTGGGATTTGGGGCCAACGTCCTGACTTTC.